The 25 T cell receptor beta chains below come from one sample, sequenced in a study of OX40 agonist ivuxolimab in advanced cancers. The library relied on the immunoSEQ multiplex PCR assay. TCRdb mirrors the immuneACCESS table, restricted to in-frame sequences. Some clones are absent from its copies; in checked studies, under half trace to an unresolved V gene, and the reason for the others is unknown. This sample is represented by about 96,000 clones; less than 95% of them were singletons. About 1.5% of the sample lies in the top ten. The sequencing here drew on CD4+ or CD8+ T cells sorted from blood, taken in a trial of the OX40 agonist ivuxolimab. The origin of the receptors is an adult with an advanced solid tumor such as melanoma, head and neck, liver or kidney cancer.

This clone was detected only once. The chain has TRBV23-1 and TRBJ2-5; D is perhaps TRBD1 (6 bases). TRBV23-1 is filed as an ORF, its function uncertain. Deletions cut 8 bases from V and 4 bases from J, with 14 bases between. The CDR3 loop spans 13 amino acids. In nucleotides, the CDR3 is TGCGCCAGCTTACCAGGGGCCCTAGAGACCCAGTACTTC. Its protein product is CASLPGALETQYF.

The DNA for the CDR3 is TGTGCCAGCAGCTTAAGTCTCGCAATGAACACTGAAGCTTTCTTT. This translates into CASSLSLAMNTEAFF. This sequence joins TRBV7-6 and TRBJ1-1; D remains unclear. The V and J ends lost 2 bases and 0 bases respectively, with 10 bases between them. Germline V lookup: CDR1 SGHVS, CDR2 FNYEAQ. This CDR3 is 15 amino acids long. The full variable domain, completed using reference TRBV7-6 and TRBJ1-1, is GAGVSQSPRYKVTKRGQDVALRCDPISGHVSLYWYRQALGQGPEFLTYFNYEAQQDKSGLPNDRFSAERPEGSISTLTIQRTEQRDSAMYRCASSLSLAMNTEAFFGQGTRLTVV.

The CDR3 DNA sequence: TGTGCCTGGAGCGAGCTTTCCAAATCACCCCTCCACTTT. Amino acid sequence: CAWSELSKSPLHF. This rearrangement joins TRBV30 to TRBJ1-6, with D unresolved. The germline V gene encodes CDR1 GTSNPN and CDR2 SVGIG (reference sequence). The CDR3 loop spans 13 amino acids. The V and J ends lost 3 bases and 10 bases respectively, with 13 bases between them.

The chain combines TRBV19 with TRBJ2-3, with 11 bases lining up with TRBD2. The trim removed 5 bases at V and 2 bases at J, leaving 6 bases unmatched. CDR1 is LNHDA and CDR2 is SQIVND in the germline V gene (reference sequence). The CDR3 spans 16 residues. The CDR3 nucleotides are TGTGCCAGTAGTCTTAGACTAGCGGGGAACACAGATACGCAGTATTTT. Protein: CASSLRLAGNTDTQYF.

The CDR3 DNA follows: TGTGCCAGCAGTCCCCCACGGGGACAGGGAATTGAAGCTTTCTTT. It encodes CASSPPRGQGIEAFF. The chain carries TRBV28 and TRBJ1-1; TRBD1 agrees at 9 bases. Per the germline V gene, CDR1 is MDHEN and CDR2 is SYDVKM. The CDR3 spans 15 residues. With V trimmed by 5 bases and J by 7 bases, 11 bases remained unmatched.

The V and J genes are TRBV18 and TRBJ2-5; the D gene is possibly TRBD1 (5 bases). The germline V and J ends were trimmed by 2 bases and 2 bases, with 12 bases remaining between them. The length of the CDR3 is 15 residues. Germline V lookup: CDR1 KGHSH, CDR2 LQKENI. The CDR3 is CASSPLQDKQETQYF. CDR3 DNA: TGTGCCAGCTCACCATTACAGGACAAACAAGAGACCCAGTACTTC.

The J gene is TRBJ1-2, the V gene TRBV5-4; no clear D gene. Germline values: CDR1 SGHNT, CDR2 YYREEE (reference sequence). Deletions cut 0 bases from V and 6 bases from J, with 9 bases between. The CDR3 is made up of 13 amino acids. CDR3 protein: CASSLVGSDGYTF. Written as DNA, the CDR3 is TGTGCCAGCAGCTTGGTAGGGAGTGATGGCTACACCTTC.

The chain couples TRBV28 to TRBJ2-1; the D is unclear. Trimming cost V 8 bases and J 7 bases, with 18 bases left between them. Germline lookup yields CDR1 MDHEN and CDR2 SYDVKM. This CDR3 is 14 amino acids long. CDR3 in DNA: TGTGCCAGCTCAGTTTCACTCCTCAGGAATGAGCAGTTCTTC. This sequence encodes CASSVSLLRNEQFF.

This clone was seen a single time. The J gene is TRBJ2-4, the V gene TRBV6-4; TRBD1 is a possible D gene (6 bases). There are 13 residues in the CDR3. Germline CDR1 is MRHNA and CDR2 is SNTAGT. The ends were cut back, 6 bases at V and 6 bases at J, with 12 bases in the middle. The CDR3 sequence is CASSEGRGNIQYF. The CDR3, as DNA: TGTGCCAGCAGCGAGGGCAGGGGAAACATTCAGTACTTC.

V usage is TRBV28 and J usage is TRBJ2-7, with no clear D. The germline V gene encodes CDR1 MDHEN and CDR2 SYDVKM. Deletions cut 2 bases from V and 6 bases from J, with 5 bases between. This CDR3 has 11 amino acids. CDR3 residues: CASSLRSEQYF. In DNA form, the CDR3 reads TGTGCCAGCAGTTTAAGGAGCGAGCAGTACTTC.

This clone came up once. Written as DNA, the CDR3 is TGTGCCAGCAGCCGCGTGGGGAACACTGAAGCTTTCTTT. Residues: CASSRVGNTEAFF. This rearrangement joins TRBV7-6 to TRBJ1-1; D not resolved. This CDR3 has 13 residues. V lost 5 bases, J lost 1 base, and 8 bases lay in between. CDR1 and CDR2 from the germline V gene are SGHVS and FNYEAQ.

The CDR3, as DNA: TGTGCCAGCAGTCATAGCGGGAGAGAGGCCTATGAGCAGTTCTTC. Protein: CASSHSGREAYEQFF. The rearrangement uses TRBV6-6 and TRBJ2-1; 9 positions match TRBD2. V gave up 5 bases and J gave up 8 bases; unmatched junction bases: 10. The germline V gene encodes CDR1 MNHNY and CDR2 SVGAGI (reference sequence). The length of the CDR3 is 15 residues.

This clone was seen only once. The chain joins TRBV6-1 to TRBJ1-1; a weak D match, TRBD1 (5 bases). Germline V gives CDR1 MNHNS, CDR2 SASEGT. The germline V and J ends were trimmed by 7 bases and 2 bases, with 14 bases remaining between them. The CDR3 runs 14 residues. The CDR3 loop is CASTPGRVNTEAFF. CDR3 coding DNA: TGTGCCAGCACCCCAGGGAGGGTAAACACTGAAGCTTTCTTT.

This clone was seen a handful of times. J is TRBJ1-5 and V is TRBV7-9, with D hard to call. CDR3 length: 15 amino acids. The V end was cut by 1 base, the J end by 5 bases, with 12 bases between. CDR1 is SEHNR, CDR2 FQNEAQ, per germline (reference sequence). CDR3 DNA sequence: TGTGCCAGCAGCTTAGGGGGAGTAACCTATCAGCCCCAGCATTTT. It codes for CASSLGGVTYQPQHF. The full variable domain, in which reference TRBV7-9 and TRBJ1-5 provide the parts outside the CDR3, is DTGVSQNPRHKITKRGQNVTFRCDPISEHNRLYWYRQTLGQGPEFLTYFQNEAQLEKSRLLSDRFSAERPKGSFSTLEIQRTEQGDSAMYLCASSLGGVTYQPQHFGDGTRLSIL.

The chain employs TRBV6-1 and TRBJ2-3, with D possibly matching TRBD2 (6 bases). V shed 4 bases and J shed 1 base, with 12 bases lying between them. Germline CDR1 MNHNS, CDR2 SASEGT. This CDR3 region has 15 residues. Written as DNA, the CDR3 is TGTGCCAGCAGTGTGCCAACGGGAGGCACAGATACGCAGTATTTT. Amino acids: CASSVPTGGTDTQYF.

The rearrangement links TRBV11-3 to TRBJ1-3, with TRBD1 as a possible D gene (6 bases). V was pared by 4 bases and J by 4 bases, with 14 bases between. The CDR3 runs 15 residues. Germline CDR1 SGHNT, CDR2 YENEEA. The CDR3 reads CASSSYRANGNTIYF. The CDR3 DNA sequence: TGTGCCAGCAGCTCCTACAGGGCTAACGGAAACACCATATATTTT.

The CDR3 here is CASYGVAGSYNEQFF. In DNA, the CDR3 is TGTGCCAGCTATGGGGTAGCGGGGTCCTACAATGAGCAGTTCTTC. The genes are TRBV11-2 and TRBJ2-1; 8 bases map to TRBD2. Germline V gene sequence: CDR1 SGHAT, CDR2 FQNNGV. This CDR3 comprises 15 residues. The ends lost 8 bases at V and 1 base at J; junction bases unmatched: 7.

The V call is TRBV7-9, the J call TRBJ2-7; 11 nucleotides align to TRBD2. The CDR3 sequence is 14 residues long. The germline V gene has CDR1 SEHNR and CDR2 FQNEAQ (reference sequence). The V and J ends lost 2 bases and 6 bases, in that order; junction bases with no gene match: 3. The CDR3 reads CASSLPLAGAEQYF. The CDR3 region has the DNA TGTGCCAGCAGCTTACCACTAGCGGGAGCCGAGCAGTACTTC. Looking up the rest from reference TRBV7-9 and TRBJ2-7 gives the full variable domain: DTGVSQNPRHKITKRGQNVTFRCDPISEHNRLYWYRQTLGQGPEFLTYFQNEAQLEKSRLLSDRFSAERPKGSFSTLEIQRTEQGDSAMYLCASSLPLAGAEQYFGPGTRLTVT.

This clone was detected once. This chain uses TRBV11-1 with TRBJ2-4; D is uncertain. The CDR3 extends over 14 amino acids. The germline CDR1 and CDR2 sequences are SGHAT and FQDESV (reference sequence). V was cut by 3 bases and J by 7 bases, with 13 bases left in between. The CDR3 region is CASSFQSGWNIQYF. The CDR3 DNA reads as TGTGCCAGCAGCTTCCAGTCAGGATGGAACATTCAGTACTTC.

This chain joins TRBV28 and TRBJ2-5, with 7 bases lining up with TRBD1. From germline, CDR1 is MDHEN and CDR2 SYDVKM. The trim removed 3 bases at V and 2 bases at J, leaving 3 bases unmatched. This CDR3 is 14 amino acids long. CDR3 nucleotides: TGTGCCAGCAGTTTGTTCAGGGGGCAAGAGACCCAGTACTTC. Translation gives CASSLFRGQETQYF.

The V gene is TRBV29-1, the J gene TRBJ2-3; D gene ambiguous. The V end was cut by 2 bases, the J end by 3 bases, with 6 bases between. Germline loops: CDR1 SQVTM, CDR2 ANQGSEA. CDR3 size: 12 residues. The CDR3 nucleotides are TGCAGCGTTGAATTAGCAACAGATACGCAGTATTTT. Amino acid sequence: CSVELATDTQYF.

The CDR3 region is CASSSGTGGRNTIYF. The CDR3 DNA is TGTGCCAGCAGCTCCGGGACAGGGGGCAGAAACACCATATATTTT. The rearrangement joins TRBV9 to TRBJ1-3; TRBD1 matches at 12 bases. V trimming: 4 bases; J trimming: 5 bases; junction bases outside the gene matches: 4. The CDR3 has 15 residues. CDR1 is SGDLS and CDR2 is YYNGEE in the germline V gene.

The V gene is TRBV4-2, the J gene TRBJ2-5; 8 positions match TRBD1. V lost 1 base, J lost 1 base, and 5 bases stayed unmatched. This CDR3 is 16 amino acids long. CDR1 is LGHNA and CDR2 is YNFKEQ in the germline V gene. CDR3 coding DNA: TGTGCCAGCAGCCAAGGGCCGGGGACAGGCCAAGAGACCCAGTACTTC. It translates to CASSQGPGTGQETQYF.

In this sample, this clone turned up once. The chain links TRBV7-6 to TRBJ2-5, with 9 bases that match TRBD1. The CDR3 contains 13 residues. Trimming removed 3 bases from V and 4 bases from J; junction bases left unmatched: 0. Germline V CDR1 and CDR2: SGHVS, FNYEAQ. CDR3 coding DNA: TGTGCCAGCAGCTTGACAGGGGGAGAGACCCAGTACTTC. As protein: CASSLTGGETQYF.

This chain joins TRBV6-5 and TRBJ1-1, with D possibly being TRBD1 (5 bases). In germline, CDR1 is MNHEY, CDR2 SVGAGI. V gave up 2 bases and J gave up 7 bases, with 17 bases separating them. The CDR3 extends over 15 amino acids. CDR3 residues: CASSYRGSARGEAFF. The CDR3 nucleotides read TGTGCCAGCAGTTACAGGGGATCGGCCCGAGGTGAAGCTTTCTTT.